The next 9 T cell receptor beta chains were all read from a single sample in a study of blood T cells in healthy people across ages. Then a second PCR, running roughly 7 to 11 cycles, was carried out with a sample-barcoded 5' primer and a J-beta primer mix. TCRdb called the 5' RACE reads again in MiXCR, with one record for every CDR3 protein. Of some 930,000 distinct CDR3 sequences in the sample, 25% to 35% are singletons; the top ten hold roughly a tenth. The same sample was also used in a study of T cells of mothers and their children.

Sequenced input: blood. These receptors were taken from a middle-aged woman in good health.

There are a few counts of this clonotype. The chain is built from TRBV6-1 and TRBJ1-2, with TRBD1 matching 10 bases. J gave up 10 bases and V 4 bases, and 9 bases lay outside the gene matches. This CDR3 has 14 amino acids. Germline V CDR1 and CDR2: MNHNS, SASEGT. The CDR3 region has the DNA TGTGCCAGCAGTGGAACCGGGACAGGGGTCCCCTACACCTTC. This translates into CASSGTGTGVPYTF.

This clonotype showed up just a few times. V gene TRBV24-1 combines with J gene TRBJ2-3; 14 bases align to TRBD2. Germline assignment: CDR1 KGHDR and CDR2 SFDVKD. This CDR3 comprises 15 residues. The junction had 2 bases not matched to a gene; V was cut back by 7 bases and J by 3 bases. DNA of the CDR3: TGTGCCACCAGGGGGACTAGCGGGGGTACAGATACGCAGTATTTT. This gives the protein CATRGTSGGTDTQYF.

This clonotype was detected only a few times. The rearrangement links TRBV25-1 to TRBJ2-1; 10 positions match TRBD2. The CDR3 sequence is 16 residues long. Trimming took 3 bases from V and 8 from J; bases not matched to a gene: 10. CDR1 is MGHDK and CDR2 is SYGVNS in the germline V gene. The CDR3 DNA follows: TGTGCCAGCAGTGAGCCCGAGCGGGGGGGCCGTCATGAGCAGTTCTTC. As protein: CASSEPERGGRHEQFF.

The chain employs TRBV3-1 and TRBJ2-3; 9 bases are shared with TRBD2. In germline, CDR1 is LGHDT, CDR2 YNNKEL (reference sequence). Unmatched junction bases numbered 11, after V lost 4 bases and J lost 6 bases. The CDR3 has 16 amino acids. In DNA form, the CDR3 reads TGTGCCAGCAGCCTAGGGGGACTAGCTTACATGGATACGCAGTATTTT. Translation: CASSLGGLAYMDTQYF.

This clonotype was seen at least ten times. The genes are TRBV9 and TRBJ2-5; TRBD2 is a possible D gene (5 bases). Trimming shortened V by 10 bases and J by 4 bases, and 17 bases separated the two germline ends. The germline V gene encodes CDR1 SGDLS and CDR2 YYNGEE. The CDR3 covers 13 residues. The CDR3 DNA reads as TGTGCCCGGACCCCCGGACTTTCAGAGACCCAGTACTTC. Encoded protein: CARTPGLSETQYF.

This clonotype was seen more than once but under ten times. The chain employs TRBV27 and TRBJ2-1; 9 bases align to TRBD2. The germline gives CDR1 MNHEY, CDR2 SMNVEV (reference sequence). The CDR3 covers 14 residues. V lost 1 base and J lost 14; bases outside the gene matches: 9. Written as DNA, the CDR3 is TGTGCCAGCAGTTTATGGTGGACTAGCGATGAAGAGTTCTTC. Translation: CASSLWWTSDEEFF.

Regarding this clonotype: A much larger clone is a single base away; this may be a read error. This chain uses TRBV29-1 with TRBJ1-2; D gene uncertain. The CDR3 consists of 12 residues. CDR1 and CDR2 from the germline V gene are SQVTM and ANQGSEA. CDR3 DNA sequence: TGCCGCGTTGAAGAGGCCCAATTAGGCTACACCTTC. Protein product: CRVEEAQLGYTF. Complete variable domain (other parts from reference TRBV29-1 and TRBJ1-2): SAVISQKPSRDICQRGTSLTIQCQVDSQVTMMFWYRQQPGQSLTLIATANQGSEATYESGFVIDKFPISRPNLTFSTLTVSNMSPEDSSIYLCRVEEAQLGYTFGSGTRLTVV.

This clonotype was seen at least ten times. The chain joins TRBV7-2 to TRBJ2-7; possibly TRBD1 for D (6 bases). CDR1 SGHTA and CDR2 FQGNSA come from the germline V gene. Trimming cost V 1 base and J 6 bases, with 13 bases left between them. The CDR3 is 14 residues long. CDR3 bases: TGTGCCAGCAGCTTAGATCCAGGGGTAATCGAGCAGTACTTC. It specifies CASSLDPGVIEQYF.

This clonotype came up a few times. One end of the junction does not line up with germline, which may come from a read error. The V and J genes are TRBV14 and TRBJ2-1, with D unclear. The CDR3 is 14 amino acids. Germline assignment: CDR1 SGHDN and CDR2 FVKESK. For the CDR3, the DNA is TGTACCAGCAGCCAAGTCTCGAGGAACAATGAGCAGTTCTTC. Amino acid sequence: CTSSQVSRNNEQFF.